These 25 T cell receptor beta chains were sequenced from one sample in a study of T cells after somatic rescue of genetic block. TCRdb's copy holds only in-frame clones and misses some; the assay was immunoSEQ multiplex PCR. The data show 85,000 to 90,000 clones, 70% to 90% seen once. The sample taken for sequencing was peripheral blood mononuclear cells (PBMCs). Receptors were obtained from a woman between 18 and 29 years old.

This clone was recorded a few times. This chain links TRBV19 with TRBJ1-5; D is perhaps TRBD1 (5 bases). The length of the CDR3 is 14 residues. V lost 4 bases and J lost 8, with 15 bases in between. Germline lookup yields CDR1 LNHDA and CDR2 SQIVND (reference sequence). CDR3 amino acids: CASSTPRGSEPQHF. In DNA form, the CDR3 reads TGTGCCAGTAGTACCCCCCGGGGGAGCGAGCCCCAGCATTTT.

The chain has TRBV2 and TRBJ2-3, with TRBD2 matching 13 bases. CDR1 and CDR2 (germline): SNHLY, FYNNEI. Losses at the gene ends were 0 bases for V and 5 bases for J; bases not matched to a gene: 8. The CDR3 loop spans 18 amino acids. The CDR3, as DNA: TGTGCCAGCAGTGAAGCCCGTGGACTAGCGGGAGTATTAGATACGCAGTATTTT. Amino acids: CASSEARGLAGVLDTQYF.

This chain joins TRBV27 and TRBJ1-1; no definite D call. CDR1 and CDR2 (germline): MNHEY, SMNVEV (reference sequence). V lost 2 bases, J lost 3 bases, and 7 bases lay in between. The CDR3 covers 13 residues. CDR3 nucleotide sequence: TGTGCCAGCAGTTTAAGGTGGGACACTGAAGCTTTCTTT. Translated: CASSLRWDTEAFF.

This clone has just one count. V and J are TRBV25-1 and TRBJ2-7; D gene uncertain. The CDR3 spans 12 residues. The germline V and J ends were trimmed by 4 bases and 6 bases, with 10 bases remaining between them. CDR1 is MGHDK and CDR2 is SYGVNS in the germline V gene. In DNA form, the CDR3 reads TGTGCCAGCAGTGCTTTAGTCGCCGAGCAGTACTTC. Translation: CASSALVAEQYF.

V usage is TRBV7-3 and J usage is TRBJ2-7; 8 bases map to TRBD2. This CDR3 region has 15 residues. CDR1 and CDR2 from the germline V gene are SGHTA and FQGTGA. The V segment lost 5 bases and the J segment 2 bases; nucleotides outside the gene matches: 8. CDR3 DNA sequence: TGTGCCAGCAGCCCCCAAGCGGGAGCGACCTACGAGCAGTACTTC. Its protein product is CASSPQAGATYEQYF.

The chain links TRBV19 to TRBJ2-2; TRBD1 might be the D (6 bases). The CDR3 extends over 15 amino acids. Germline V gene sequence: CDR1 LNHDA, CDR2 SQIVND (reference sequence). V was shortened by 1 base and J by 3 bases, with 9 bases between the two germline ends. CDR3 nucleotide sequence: TGTGCCAGTAGTATAGGGGCAGGGGACACCGGGGAGCTGTTTTTT. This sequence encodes CASSIGAGDTGELFF.

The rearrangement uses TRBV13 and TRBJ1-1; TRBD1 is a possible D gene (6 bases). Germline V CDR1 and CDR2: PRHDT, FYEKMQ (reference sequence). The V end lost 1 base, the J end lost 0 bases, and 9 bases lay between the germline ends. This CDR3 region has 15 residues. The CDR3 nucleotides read TGTGCCAGCAGCTTAGACAGGGCCATGAACACTGAAGCTTTCTTT. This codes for CASSLDRAMNTEAFF.

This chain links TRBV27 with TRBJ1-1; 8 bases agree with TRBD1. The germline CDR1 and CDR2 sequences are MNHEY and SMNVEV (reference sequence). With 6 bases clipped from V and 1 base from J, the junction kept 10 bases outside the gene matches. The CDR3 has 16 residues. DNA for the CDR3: TGTGCCAGCAGCCCCAGGACAGGGCGGCGGAACACTGAAGCTTTCTTT. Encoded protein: CASSPRTGRRNTEAFF.

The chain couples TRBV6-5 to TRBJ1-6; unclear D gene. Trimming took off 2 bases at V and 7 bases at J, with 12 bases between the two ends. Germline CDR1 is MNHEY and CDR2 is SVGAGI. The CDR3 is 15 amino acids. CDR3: CASSYAGVENSPLHF. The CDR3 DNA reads TGTGCCAGCAGTTACGCCGGGGTAGAGAATTCACCCCTCCACTTT.

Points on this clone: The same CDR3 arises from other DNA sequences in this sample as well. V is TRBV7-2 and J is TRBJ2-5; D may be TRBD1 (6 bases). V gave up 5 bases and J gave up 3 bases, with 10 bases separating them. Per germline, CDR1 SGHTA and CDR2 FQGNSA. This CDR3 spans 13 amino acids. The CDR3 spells CASSRGGEETQYF. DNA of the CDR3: TGTGCCAGCAGCCGAGGGGGAGAAGAGACCCAGTACTTC.

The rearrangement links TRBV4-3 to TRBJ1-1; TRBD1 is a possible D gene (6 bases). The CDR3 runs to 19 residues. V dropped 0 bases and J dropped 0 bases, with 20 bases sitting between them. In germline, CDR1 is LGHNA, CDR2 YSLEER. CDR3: CASSQELTPAEGVNTEAFF. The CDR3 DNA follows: TGCGCCAGCAGCCAAGAGCTCACCCCCGCCGAGGGGGTGAACACTGAAGCTTTCTTT.

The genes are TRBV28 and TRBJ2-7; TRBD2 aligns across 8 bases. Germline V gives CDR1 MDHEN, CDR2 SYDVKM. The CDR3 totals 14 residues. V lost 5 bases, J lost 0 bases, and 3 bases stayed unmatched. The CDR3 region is CASSPGGVSYEQYF. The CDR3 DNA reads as TGTGCCAGCAGTCCCGGGGGGGTCTCCTACGAGCAGTACTTC.

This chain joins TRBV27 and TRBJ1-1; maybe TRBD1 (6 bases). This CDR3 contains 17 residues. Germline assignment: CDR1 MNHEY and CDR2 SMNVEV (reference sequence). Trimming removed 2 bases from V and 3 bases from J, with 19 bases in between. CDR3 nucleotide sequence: TGTGCCAGCAGTTTAACCCCTCTGGGGGCGCTGGACACTGAAGCTTTCTTT. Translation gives CASSLTPLGALDTEAFF.

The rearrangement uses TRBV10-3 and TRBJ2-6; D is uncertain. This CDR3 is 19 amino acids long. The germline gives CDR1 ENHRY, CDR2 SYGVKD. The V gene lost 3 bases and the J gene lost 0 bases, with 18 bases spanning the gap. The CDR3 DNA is TGTGCCATCAGTGACTATCGTCTGCAGGAAGTCTCTGGGGCCAACGTCCTGACTTTC. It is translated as CAISDYRLQEVSGANVLTF.

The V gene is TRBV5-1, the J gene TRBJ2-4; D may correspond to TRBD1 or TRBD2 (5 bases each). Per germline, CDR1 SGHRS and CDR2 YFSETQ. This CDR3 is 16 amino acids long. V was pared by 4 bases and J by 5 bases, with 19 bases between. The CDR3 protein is CASSPIAGATQNIQYF. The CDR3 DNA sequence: TGCGCCAGCAGCCCCATCGCCGGGGCGACCCAAAACATTCAGTACTTC. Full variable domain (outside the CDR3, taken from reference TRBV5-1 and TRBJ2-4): KAGVTQTPRYLIKTRGQQVTLSCSPISGHRSVSWYQQTPGQGLQFLFEYFSETQRNKGNFPGRFSGRQFSNSRSEMNVSTLELGDSALYLCASSPIAGATQNIQYFGAGTRLSVL.

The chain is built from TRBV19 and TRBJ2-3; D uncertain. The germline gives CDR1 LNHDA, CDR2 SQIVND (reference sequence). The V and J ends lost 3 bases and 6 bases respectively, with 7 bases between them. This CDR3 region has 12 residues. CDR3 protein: CASSIPHDTQYF. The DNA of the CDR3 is TGTGCCAGTAGTATCCCACACGATACGCAGTATTTT.

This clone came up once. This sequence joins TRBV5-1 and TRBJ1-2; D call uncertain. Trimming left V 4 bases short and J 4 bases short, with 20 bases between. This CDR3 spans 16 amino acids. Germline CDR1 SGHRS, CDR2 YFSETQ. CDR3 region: CASSVAGVGELYGYTF. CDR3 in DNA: TGCGCCAGCAGCGTGGCTGGGGTTGGGGAACTCTATGGCTACACCTTC.

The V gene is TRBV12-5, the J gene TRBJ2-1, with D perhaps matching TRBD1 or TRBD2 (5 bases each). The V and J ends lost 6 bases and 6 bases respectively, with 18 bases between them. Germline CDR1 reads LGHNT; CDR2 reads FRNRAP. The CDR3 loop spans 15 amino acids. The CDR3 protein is CASGTGTVAGNEQFF. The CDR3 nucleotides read TGTGCTAGTGGCACCGGGACGGTGGCCGGCAATGAGCAGTTCTTC. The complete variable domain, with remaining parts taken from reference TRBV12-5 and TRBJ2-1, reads DARVTQTPRHKVTEMGQEVTMRCQPILGHNTVFWYRQTMMQGLELLAYFRNRAPLDDSGMPKDRFSAEMPDATLATLKIQPSEPRDSAVYFCASGTGTVAGNEQFFGPGTRLTVL.

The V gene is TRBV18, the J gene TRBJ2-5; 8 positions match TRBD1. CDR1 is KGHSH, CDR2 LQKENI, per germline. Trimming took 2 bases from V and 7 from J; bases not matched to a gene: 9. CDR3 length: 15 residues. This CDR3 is CASSPDVGQGGTQYF. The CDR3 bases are TGTGCCAGCTCACCAGACGTCGGACAGGGTGGGACCCAGTACTTC.

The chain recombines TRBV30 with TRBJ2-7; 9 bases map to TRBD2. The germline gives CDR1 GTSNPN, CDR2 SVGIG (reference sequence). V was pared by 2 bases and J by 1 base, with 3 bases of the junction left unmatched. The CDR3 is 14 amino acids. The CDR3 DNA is TGTGCCTGGAGTAGCGGGAGGAGGTCCTACGAGCAGTACTTC. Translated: CAWSSGRRSYEQYF.

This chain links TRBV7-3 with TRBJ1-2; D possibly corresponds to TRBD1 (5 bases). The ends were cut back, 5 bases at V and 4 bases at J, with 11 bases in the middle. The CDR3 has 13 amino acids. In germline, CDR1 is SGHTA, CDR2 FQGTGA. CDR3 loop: CASSRGSLYGYTF. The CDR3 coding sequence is TGTGCCAGCAGCAGGGGAAGTCTCTATGGCTACACCTTC.

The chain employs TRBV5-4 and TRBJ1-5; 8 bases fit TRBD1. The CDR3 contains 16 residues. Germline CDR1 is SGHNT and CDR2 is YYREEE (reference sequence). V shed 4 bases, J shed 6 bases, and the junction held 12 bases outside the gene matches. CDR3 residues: CASSLQGGGVSQPQHF. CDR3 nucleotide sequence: TGTGCCAGCAGCCTACAGGGGGGTGGTGTGAGTCAGCCCCAGCATTTT.

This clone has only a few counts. The CDR3 region is CASSFGKLAGGHYEQYF. CDR3 DNA sequence: TGTGCCAGCAGCTTCGGAAAATTAGCGGGAGGCCACTACGAGCAGTACTTC. The V gene is TRBV7-9, the J gene TRBJ2-7, with 10 bases that match TRBD2. This CDR3 spans 17 amino acids. V gave up 3 bases and J gave up 3 bases; unmatched junction bases: 11. Germline V gene data show CDR1 as SEHNR and CDR2 as FQNEAQ (reference sequence).

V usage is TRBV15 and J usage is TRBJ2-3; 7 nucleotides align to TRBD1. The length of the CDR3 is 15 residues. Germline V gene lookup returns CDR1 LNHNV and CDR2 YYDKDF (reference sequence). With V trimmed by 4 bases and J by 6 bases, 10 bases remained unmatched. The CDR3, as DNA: TGTGCCACCAGCACAGGGGGATTCCTGGGGGATACGCAGTATTTT. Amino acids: CATSTGGFLGDTQYF. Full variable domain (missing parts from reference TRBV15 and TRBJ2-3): DAMVIQNPRYQVTQFGKPVTLSCSQTLNHNVMYWYQQKSSQAPKLLFHYYDKDFNNEADTPDNFQSRRPNTSFCFLDIRSPGLGDTAMYLCATSTGGFLGDTQYFGPGTRLTVL.

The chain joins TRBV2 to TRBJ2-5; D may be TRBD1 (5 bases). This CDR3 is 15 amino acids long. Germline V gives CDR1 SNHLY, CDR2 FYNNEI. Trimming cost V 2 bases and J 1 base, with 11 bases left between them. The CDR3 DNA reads TGTGCCAGCAGTGAAATCAGGGCGGCCCAAGAGACCCAGTACTTC. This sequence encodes CASSEIRAAQETQYF.